The T cell receptor (beta chain) described here comes from a study of somatic mutations in cytotoxic T cells in rheumatoid arthritis. The table came from immunoSEQ multiplex PCR; TCRdb's copy has only in-frame clones and leaves some out. The repertoire holds roughly 15,000 clones, 78% seen once, with roughly a sixth in the top ten. Germline V lookup: CDR1 LNHDA, CDR2 SQIVND (reference sequence). The CDR3 has 14 amino acids. Trimming removed 6 bases from V and 1 base from J, with 10 bases in between. The sample comprised CD8+ T cells sorted from blood. The chain employs TRBV19 and TRBJ1-3, with a possible D match to TRBD1 (5 bases). The TCR sequence derives from an adult with rheumatoid arthritis. The CDR3 loop is CASSPTGSGNTIYF. The CDR3 DNA sequence: TGTGCCAGTAGCCCAACAGGATCTGGAAACACCATATATTTT.